The 7 T cell receptor beta chains presented below share a single source sample, sequenced in a study of blood T cell repertoires in COVID-19. This table comes from immunoSEQ multiplex PCR, and its TCRdb copy is limited to in-frame clones, with some not included. The sample carries a few hundred thousand clones, approximately 88% recorded once. Specimen: peripheral blood. These receptors originate from a woman between 25 and 40 years old with COVID-19, enrolled during active disease.

The chain couples TRBV30 to TRBJ2-1, with 15 positions matching TRBD2. The CDR3 totals 16 residues. V was pared by 3 bases and J by 5 bases, with 5 bases of the junction left unmatched. Germline V gene sequence: CDR1 GTSNPN, CDR2 SVGIG (reference sequence). Written as DNA, the CDR3 is TGTGCCTGGAGATTCCGGACTAGCGGGGGGGACAATGAGCAGTTCTTC. Protein: CAWRFRTSGGDNEQFF.

The V gene is TRBV18, the J gene TRBJ1-1; TRBD1 matches at 7 bases. V lost 3 bases to trimming and J lost 0 bases; unmatched junction nucleotides: 10. Per the germline V gene, CDR1 is KGHSH and CDR2 is LQKENI. This CDR3 spans 17 amino acids. CDR3 nucleotide sequence: TGTGCCAGCTCACCTTTAGGGGGCGGCCAAATGAACACTGAAGCTTTCTTT. It is translated as CASSPLGGGQMNTEAFF.

The chain joins TRBV7-9 to TRBJ2-5; TRBD1 might be the D (6 bases). Germline V gene data show CDR1 as SEHNR and CDR2 as FQNEAQ (reference sequence). V was clipped by 5 bases and J by 4 bases, with 20 bases between them. The CDR3 has 16 amino acids. The CDR3 DNA sequence: TGTGCCAGCAGCCTATCTTGGGACACCGCGGGAGAGACCCAGTACTTC. Protein sequence: CASSLSWDTAGETQYF. Combining the CDR3 with reference TRBV7-9 and TRBJ2-5 gives the whole variable domain DTGVSQNPRHKITKRGQNVTFRCDPISEHNRLYWYRQTLGQGPEFLTYFQNEAQLEKSRLLSDRFSAERPKGSFSTLEIQRTEQGDSAMYLCASSLSWDTAGETQYFGPGTRLLVL.

The CDR3 nucleotides are TGTGCCAGCAGTGTAACAGGGTCAGGAAACACCATATATTTT. Protein product: CASSVTGSGNTIYF. This chain uses TRBV2 with TRBJ1-3; D is possibly TRBD1 (6 bases). V dropped 4 bases and J dropped 4 bases, with 11 bases sitting between them. Germline V gene data show CDR1 as SNHLY and CDR2 as FYNNEI. CDR3 size: 14 residues.

The CDR3 here is CASSSTGLGTEAFF. DNA of the CDR3: TGTGCCAGCAGCTCTACAGGGCTGGGCACTGAAGCTTTCTTT. The J gene is TRBJ1-1, the V gene TRBV5-5, with TRBD1 as a possible D gene (6 bases). Germline V gene lookup returns CDR1 SGHKS and CDR2 YYEKEE (reference sequence). The CDR3 contains 14 residues. V was clipped by 3 bases and J by 4 bases, with 13 bases between them.

V is TRBV4-3 and J is TRBJ1-5, with D maybe TRBD1 (5 bases). V lost 0 bases to trimming and J lost 10 bases, with 16 bases between them. The CDR3 spans 15 residues. Germline CDR1 LGHNA, CDR2 YSLEER. The CDR3: CASSQERKGGVPQHF. Here the CDR3 DNA reads TGCGCCAGCAGCCAAGAACGGAAGGGAGGGGTCCCCCAGCATTTT.

The chain employs TRBV28 and TRBJ1-5, with 7 bases that match TRBD1. Germline V gene lookup returns CDR1 MDHEN and CDR2 SYDVKM. After removal of 6 bases from V and 3 bases from J, the junction contained 2 bases not matched to a gene. This CDR3 has 13 amino acids. The CDR3 loop reads CASRTGHNQPQHF. CDR3 nucleotides: TGTGCCAGCAGGACAGGGCACAATCAGCCCCAGCATTTT.